The T cell receptor beta chain under discussion was sequenced for a study of T cells in Graves' hyperthyroidism and ophthalmopathy. At least ten counts were recorded for this clonotype. V lost 1 base and J lost 4; bases outside the gene matches: 9. This CDR3 has 17 amino acids. Researchers took RNA transcripts and amplified the TCR beta CDR3 regions from them. A first-round RT-PCR of the TCR CDR3 used the HTBI primer set. Via MiXCR, TCRdb re-called the multiplex PCR reads, giving one row per CDR3 protein. The profile covers about 560,000 distinct CDR3 sequences, with 15% to 17% appearing a single time and roughly 7.3% taken by the ten largest. With a duration under 2 months, the hyperthyroidism was newly diagnosed in patients aged 18 to 65. Diagnosis relied on clinical symptoms, serum thyroxine and TRAb, thyroid ultrasound and orbital computed tomography.

The rearrangement uses TRBV12-3 or TRBV12-4 and TRBJ2-3, with 9 bases matching TRBD2. The receptor's source is a woman aged 25 to 45 with Graves' hyperthyroidism. Sequenced input: blood. CDR3 protein: CASSLGRRGRGADTQYF. The CDR3 coding sequence is TGTGCCAGCAGTTTAGGACGGCGCGGGAGGGGGGCAGATACGCAGTATTTT.